These 18 T cell receptor beta chains were all obtained from the same sample, sequenced in a study of shared clonotypes between healthy human individuals. Produced via immunoSEQ multiplex PCR; TCRdb's table is partial and in-frame only. The sample lists millions of clones, approximately 94% occurring once. The naive CD8 fraction comprised CD45RO-negative cells positively selected for CCR7 and excluded terminally differentiated effector memory CD45RA+ cells. Sequencing was performed on naive CD8+ T cells sorted from blood. The receptors derive from a young man in good health.

CDR3: CARSLNPLNTEAFF. CDR3 nucleotide sequence: TGTGCCAGAAGCTTGAATCCCTTGAACACTGAAGCTTTCTTT. This chain uses TRBV5-3 with TRBJ1-1; D is unclear. TRBV5-3 carries the ORF label, with uncertain function. V was clipped by 1 base and J by 0 bases, with 7 bases between them. This CDR3 spans 14 amino acids.

V gene TRBV6-1 combines with J gene TRBJ2-7; tentatively, D is TRBD1 (6 bases). V lost 3 bases and J lost 2, with 14 bases in between. The CDR3 totals 15 residues. Germline V gene data show CDR1 as MNHNS and CDR2 as SASEGT. DNA for the CDR3: TGTGCCAGCAGTGAGAGCCCGGGACAACCCTACGAGCAGTACTTC. Translated: CASSESPGQPYEQYF.

The J gene is TRBJ2-7, the V gene TRBV4-1; TRBD1 is a possible D gene (5 bases). The V end was cut by 4 bases, the J end by 6 bases, with 19 bases between. CDR1 is MGHRA and CDR2 is YSYEKL in the germline V gene. CDR3 length equals 15 residues. DNA for the CDR3: TGCGCCAGCAGCCCCCTTGGGCAGGGTGGCGGCGAGCAGTACTTC. Translation: CASSPLGQGGGEQYF.

This sequence joins TRBV5-6 and TRBJ1-1, with D hard to call. Germline loops: CDR1 SGHDT, CDR2 YYEEEE. Trimming removed 5 bases from V and 0 bases from J, with 8 bases in between. This CDR3 has 13 amino acids. CDR3 amino acids: CASSTRLNTEAFF. The DNA for the CDR3 is TGTGCCAGCAGTACTAGGTTGAACACTGAAGCTTTCTTT.

The J gene is TRBJ1-1, the V gene TRBV7-9; 9 nucleotides agree with TRBD1. The CDR3 totals 14 residues. CDR1 is SEHNR, CDR2 FQNEAQ, per germline (reference sequence). J was trimmed by 5 bases and V by 2 bases; bases with no gene match: 3. DNA of the CDR3: TGTGCCAGCAGCTTACCAGGACAGGGGACTGAAGCTTTCTTT. It yields the protein CASSLPGQGTEAFF. The full variable domain, its missing parts supplied by reference TRBV7-9 and TRBJ1-1, is DTGVSQNPRHKITKRGQNVTFRCDPISEHNRLYWYRQTLGQGPEFLTYFQNEAQLEKSRLLSDRFSAERPKGSFSTLEIQRTEQGDSAMYLCASSLPGQGTEAFFGQGTRLTVV.

About this clone itself: The sample holds other DNA sequences that translate to the same CDR3. The chain combines TRBV6-5 with TRBJ2-7; possible D gene TRBD2, 6 bases. Between the trimmed V and J ends, which lost 2 bases and 4 bases, there was a span of 9 bases. The CDR3 has 13 residues. The germline V gene has CDR1 MNHEY and CDR2 SVGAGI. CDR3 in amino acids: CASSYGTGYEQYF. Written as DNA, the CDR3 is TGTGCCAGCAGTTACGGGACTGGTTACGAGCAGTACTTC.

This chain links TRBV6-5 with TRBJ2-1; TRBD2 matches at 13 bases. The V and J ends lost 7 bases and 9 bases, in that order; junction bases with no gene match: 6. This CDR3 has 14 amino acids. The germline V gene encodes CDR1 MNHEY and CDR2 SVGAGI. The CDR3 sequence is CASTGLAGAVEQFF. The CDR3 DNA follows: TGTGCCAGCACTGGACTAGCGGGAGCCGTTGAGCAGTTCTTC.

The chain joins TRBV9 to TRBJ1-1; D might be TRBD1 (5 bases). With 4 bases removed from V and 2 bases from J, the gap between germline ends came to 15 bases. CDR1 and CDR2 from the germline V gene are SGDLS and YYNGEE. The CDR3 covers 15 residues. The CDR3 is CASSPGTWGNTEAFF. In nucleotides, the CDR3 is TGTGCCAGCAGCCCCGGGACCTGGGGTAACACTGAAGCTTTCTTT.

This chain joins TRBV27 and TRBJ2-3; the match to TRBD2 covers 9 bases. The CDR3 loop spans 16 amino acids. The junction had 4 bases not matched to a gene; V was cut back by 1 base and J by 2 bases. The V gene's germline CDR1 is MNHEY and CDR2 SMNVEV (reference sequence). CDR3 region: CASSLLGLADTDTQYF. CDR3 bases: TGTGCCAGCAGTTTATTGGGACTAGCAGACACAGATACGCAGTATTTT.

The chain recombines TRBV28 with TRBJ2-7, with D possibly being TRBD1 or TRBD2 (5 bases each). Germline V gene lookup returns CDR1 MDHEN and CDR2 SYDVKM. V shed 6 bases and J shed 4 bases, with 10 bases lying between them. The CDR3 sequence is 12 residues long. The CDR3 sequence: CASSSEGYEQYF. CDR3 in DNA: TGTGCCAGCAGCTCAGAGGGGTACGAGCAGTACTTC.

J is TRBJ2-1 and V is TRBV4-1; a possible D gene is TRBD1 (6 bases). Trimming stripped 3 bases from V and 2 bases from J, with 8 bases between. The CDR3 consists of 14 residues. Per germline, CDR1 MGHRA and CDR2 YSYEKL. The CDR3 loop is CASSHNRAYNEQFF. Written as DNA, the CDR3 is TGCGCCAGCAGCCATAACAGGGCCTACAATGAGCAGTTCTTC.

The V call is TRBV7-8, the J call TRBJ1-4; D remains unclear. The CDR3 is made up of 19 amino acids. Germline V gives CDR1 SGHVS, CDR2 FQNEAQ. V dropped 1 base and J dropped 7 bases, with 25 bases sitting between them. CDR3 loop: CASSLGPSHLDGVREKLFF. As DNA, the CDR3 is TGTGCCAGCAGCTTAGGCCCCTCCCACCTGGACGGCGTTCGTGAAAAACTGTTTTTT.

The chain recombines TRBV4-3 with TRBJ2-1, with TRBD2 as a possible D gene (6 bases). This CDR3 comprises 16 residues. With 3 bases removed from V and 6 bases from J, the gap between germline ends came to 18 bases. CDR1 is LGHNA and CDR2 is YSLEER in the germline V gene. The CDR3 nucleotides are TGCGCCAGCAGCCAGGCCGGGACTGGCATCTCCAATGAGCAGTTCTTC. Amino acids: CASSQAGTGISNEQFF.

The chain recombines TRBV4-1 with TRBJ2-4, with TRBD1 as a possible D gene (6 bases). This CDR3 contains 12 residues. CDR1 and CDR2 (germline): MGHRA, YSYEKL. The V end lost 4 bases, the J end lost 8 bases, and 9 bases lay between the germline ends. The CDR3 DNA is TGCGCCAGCAGCCCGGACAGTTACATTCAGTACTTC. It yields the protein CASSPDSYIQYF.

This chain connects TRBV14 to TRBJ2-1; D unresolved. CDR1 is SGHDN and CDR2 is FVKESK in the germline V gene. The CDR3 is made up of 16 amino acids. V lost 0 bases to trimming and J lost 3 bases, with 12 bases between them. The CDR3 loop reads CASSQDGSLGYNEQFF. Here the CDR3 DNA reads TGTGCCAGCAGCCAAGATGGGTCCCTGGGCTACAATGAGCAGTTCTTC.

This clone was recorded only once. The J gene is TRBJ2-7, the V gene TRBV9, with 8 bases lining up with TRBD1. From germline, CDR1 is SGDLS and CDR2 YYNGEE. This CDR3 has 15 amino acids. With V trimmed by 4 bases and J by 2 bases, 8 bases remained unmatched. CDR3 sequence: CASSLGQGGTYEQYF. CDR3 sequence (DNA): TGTGCCAGCAGCCTAGGACAGGGTGGGACCTACGAGCAGTACTTC.

Regarding this clone: Other DNA sequences in this specimen translate into the identical CDR3. The chain recombines TRBV7-9 with TRBJ1-1, with D hard to call. CDR3 length: 13 residues. V shed 1 base and J shed 1 base, with 4 bases lying between them. The germline V gene encodes CDR1 SEHNR and CDR2 FQNEAQ (reference sequence). Written as DNA, the CDR3 is TGTGCCAGCAGCTTAGTCCAGAACACTGAAGCTTTCTTT. Residues: CASSLVQNTEAFF.

CDR3 bases: TGTGCCTGGACTGACCACAGGATTTTTAACTATGGCTACACCTTC. Translation: CAWTDHRIFNYGYTF. The chain has TRBV30 and TRBJ1-2; D might be TRBD1 (5 bases). The CDR3 sequence is 15 residues long. Germline V lookup: CDR1 GTSNPN, CDR2 SVGIG (reference sequence). V was cut by 4 bases and J by 1 base, with 16 bases left in between.